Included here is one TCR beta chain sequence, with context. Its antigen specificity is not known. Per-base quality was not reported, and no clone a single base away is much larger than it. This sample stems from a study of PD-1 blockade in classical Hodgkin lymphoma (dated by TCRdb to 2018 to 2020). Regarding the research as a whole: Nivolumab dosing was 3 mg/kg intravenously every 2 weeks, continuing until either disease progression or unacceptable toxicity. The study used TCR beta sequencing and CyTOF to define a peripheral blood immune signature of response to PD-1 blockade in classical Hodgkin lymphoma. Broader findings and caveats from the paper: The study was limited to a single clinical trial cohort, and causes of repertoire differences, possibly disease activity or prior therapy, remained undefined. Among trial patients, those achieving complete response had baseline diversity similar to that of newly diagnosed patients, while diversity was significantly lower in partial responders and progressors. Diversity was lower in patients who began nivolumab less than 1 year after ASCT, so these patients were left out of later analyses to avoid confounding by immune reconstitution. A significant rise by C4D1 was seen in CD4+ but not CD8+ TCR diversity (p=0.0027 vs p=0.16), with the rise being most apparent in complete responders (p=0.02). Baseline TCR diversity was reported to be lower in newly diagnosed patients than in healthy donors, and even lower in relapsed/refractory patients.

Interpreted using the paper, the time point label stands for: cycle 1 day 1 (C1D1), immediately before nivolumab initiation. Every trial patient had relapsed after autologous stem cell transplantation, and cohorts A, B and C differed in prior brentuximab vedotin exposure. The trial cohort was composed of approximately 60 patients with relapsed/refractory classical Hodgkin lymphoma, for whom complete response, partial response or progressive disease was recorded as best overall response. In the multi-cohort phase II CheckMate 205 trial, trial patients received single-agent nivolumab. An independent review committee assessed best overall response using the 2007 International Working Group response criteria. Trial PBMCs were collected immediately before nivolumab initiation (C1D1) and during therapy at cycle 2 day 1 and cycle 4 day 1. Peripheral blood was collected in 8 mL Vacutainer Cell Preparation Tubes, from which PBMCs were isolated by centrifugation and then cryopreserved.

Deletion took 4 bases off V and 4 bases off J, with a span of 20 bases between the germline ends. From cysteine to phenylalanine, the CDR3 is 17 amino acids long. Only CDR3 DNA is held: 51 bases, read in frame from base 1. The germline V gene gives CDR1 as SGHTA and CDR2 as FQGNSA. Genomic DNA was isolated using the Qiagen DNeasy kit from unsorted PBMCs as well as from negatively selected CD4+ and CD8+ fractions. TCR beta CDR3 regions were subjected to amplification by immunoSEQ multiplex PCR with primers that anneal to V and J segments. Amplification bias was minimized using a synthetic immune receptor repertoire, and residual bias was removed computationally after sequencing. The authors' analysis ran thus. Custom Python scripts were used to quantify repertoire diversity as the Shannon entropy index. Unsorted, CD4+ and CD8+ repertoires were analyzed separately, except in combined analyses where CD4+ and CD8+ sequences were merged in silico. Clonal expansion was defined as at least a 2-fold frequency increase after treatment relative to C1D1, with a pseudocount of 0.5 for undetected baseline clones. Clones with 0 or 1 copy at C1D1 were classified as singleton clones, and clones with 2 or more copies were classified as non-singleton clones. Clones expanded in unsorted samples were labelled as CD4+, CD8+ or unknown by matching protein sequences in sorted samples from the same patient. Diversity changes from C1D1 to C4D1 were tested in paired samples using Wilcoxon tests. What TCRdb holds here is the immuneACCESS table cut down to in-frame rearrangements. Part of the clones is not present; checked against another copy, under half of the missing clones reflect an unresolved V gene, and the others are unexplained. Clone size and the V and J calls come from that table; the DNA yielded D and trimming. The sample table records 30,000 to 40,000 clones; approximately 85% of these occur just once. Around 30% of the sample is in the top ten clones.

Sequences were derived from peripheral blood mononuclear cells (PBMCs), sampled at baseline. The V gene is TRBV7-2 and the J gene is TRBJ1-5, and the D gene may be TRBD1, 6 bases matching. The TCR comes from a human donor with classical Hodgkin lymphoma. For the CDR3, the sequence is CASSSSGAPRGNQPQHF. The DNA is TGTGCCAGCAGCTCCTCAGGGGCCCCACGGGGTAATCAGCCCCAGCATTTT. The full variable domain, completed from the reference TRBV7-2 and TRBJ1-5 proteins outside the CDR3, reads GAGVSQSPSNKVTEKGKDVELRCDPISGHTALYWYRQSLGQGLEFLIYFQGNSAPDKSGLPSDRFSAERTGGSVSTLTIQRTQQEDSAVYLCASSSSGAPRGNQPQHFGDGTRLSIL.